A selection of T cell receptor beta chains follows, all from one sample in a study of early T cells in non-severe SARS-CoV-2 infection. TCRdb reprocessed the 5' RACE reads via MiXCR and lists one record per CDR3 protein. The table shows fewer than 110,000 distinct CDR3 sequences, with 8.5% to 14% occurring only once. Sequenced material: whole blood. The source is an adult who was a healthcare worker with PCR-confirmed SARS-CoV-2 infection or an uninfected control (not recorded which). The CDR3 runs from the conserved cysteine through the conserved F or W. A D gene is named only where the DNA matches it firmly. Part of the rows lack a size; the others show once, few, many or a class for expanded clones.

CDR3 DNA,CDR3 protein,D gene,J gene,V gene,clone size
TGTGCCAGCTCTCAAGCGGGAGGCTCCTACAATGAGCAGTTCTTC,CASSQAGGSYNEQFF,TRBD2,TRBJ2-1,TRBV18,few
TGTGCCAGCAGTTTACGTGTATATGGCTACACCTTC,CASSLRVYGYTF,-,TRBJ1-2,TRBV28,few
TGTGCCAGCAGTATGACAGGGGTAGTAACTGAAGCTTTCTTT,CASSMTGVVTEAFF,TRBD1,TRBJ1-1,TRBV28,once
TGTGCCAGCAGCAGACAGGGATTGGATACGCAGTATTTT,CASSRQGLDTQYF,TRBD1,TRBJ2-3,TRBV14,many
TGTGCCAGCTCACCAATGGCAGTTGGGGACGAGCAGTACTTC,CASSPMAVGDEQYF,-,TRBJ2-7,TRBV18,few
TGTGCCACCGACCCCGGGACAGGGTCGAACACCGGGGAGCTGTTTTTT,CATDPGTGSNTGELFF,TRBD1,TRBJ2-2,TRBV25-1,once
TGTGCCAGTAGTATACGGTCCTCTTTCACAGATACGCAGTATTTT,CASSIRSSFTDTQYF,-,TRBJ2-3,TRBV19,-
TGCGCCAGCAGCTCGAGACCATCTGGGGCCAACGTCCTGACTTTC,CASSSRPSGANVLTF,-,TRBJ2-6,TRBV5-1,few
TGCGCCAGCAGCTATATGGACAGGGGGACTGTCGGCTACACCTTC,CASSYMDRGTVGYTF,TRBD1,TRBJ1-2,TRBV5-1,few
TGTGCCAGCAGGCGACCGGGACAGGGCTACGAGCAGTACTTC,CASRRPGQGYEQYF,TRBD1,TRBJ2-7,TRBV6-2/TRBV6-3,many
TGTGCCAGCAGCTTGGAGGCAGGGAGGGCCACTGAAGCTTTCTTT,CASSLEAGRATEAFF,-,TRBJ1-1,TRBV5-8,many
TGTTCGTCCGGGAGTTACAATGAGCAGTTCTTC,CSSGSYNEQFF,-,TRBJ2-1,TRBV9,few
TGTGCCAGCATCAGGGTATCGGGGACCTACGAGCAGTACTTC,CASIRVSGTYEQYF,-,TRBJ2-7,TRBV28,few
TGTGCCAGCAGCTTTGTGGTCCAAGAGACCCAGTACTTC,CASSFVVQETQYF,-,TRBJ2-5,TRBV7-2,many
TGCAGTGCTAGTTCGGGACATTTGAACACTGAAGCTTTCTTT,CSASSGHLNTEAFF,-,TRBJ1-1,TRBV20-1,many
TGTGCCAGCAGCTTAGGATGGAGTTCGGGAAACACCATATATTTT,CASSLGWSSGNTIYF,-,TRBJ1-3,TRBV5-5,-
TGTGCCAGCAGCCCCCCAGGGGTCTACGAGCAGTACTTC,CASSPPGVYEQYF,-,TRBJ2-7,TRBV7-2,many
TGTGCCAGCAGTCCAGAGAATTCACCCCTCCACTTT,CASSPENSPLHF,-,TRBJ1-6,TRBV28,-
TGTGCCAGCAGTTACCAGGGTTGGACCGGGGAGCTGTTTTTT,CASSYQGWTGELFF,-,TRBJ2-2,TRBV6-2/TRBV6-3,many
TGTGCCAGCACGGGCTACAATGAGCAGTTCTTC,CASTGYNEQFF,-,TRBJ2-1,TRBV2,-
TGTGCCAGCAGCTTGAGGGGAGCCGGGACTAGCGCAGGCGAGCAGTACTTC,CASSLRGAGTSAGEQYF,TRBD2,TRBJ2-7,TRBV7-6,few
TGTGCCAGCTCACCCCTCCCGGCAAACTCTGGAAACACCATATATTTT,CASSPLPANSGNTIYF,-,TRBJ1-3,TRBV18,few
TGTGCCAGCAGCAGGGGACTAGATCCCACCGGGGAGCTGTTTTTT,CASSRGLDPTGELFF,TRBD2,TRBJ2-2,TRBV12-3/TRBV12-4,-
TGTGCCAGCAGTGGACAGAGAAACTACGAGCAGTACTTC,CASSGQRNYEQYF,-,TRBJ2-7,TRBV2,many
TGTGCCAGCAGTCTAGATGCGGCAGGGGAAGATGAGCAGTTCTTC,CASSLDAAGEDEQFF,-,TRBJ2-1,TRBV27,few
TGTGCCATCAGTGAGTCGGTCCCTGGGGTCACTGAAGCTTTCTTT,CAISESVPGVTEAFF,-,TRBJ1-1,TRBV10-3,many
TGTGCCAGCAGCCAAGGTGCCGGGGCCAACGTCCTGACTTTC,CASSQGAGANVLTF,-,TRBJ2-6,TRBV3-1,-
TGTGCCAGCAGTTCGATCCGCCCCTACGAGCAGTACTTC,CASSSIRPYEQYF,-,TRBJ2-7,TRBV6-6,-
TGTGCCAGCAGCTTATATAAGTTGAAGGGGGGCGCCCGGCCCGACACCTACGAGCAGTACTTC,CASSLYKLKGGARPDTYEQYF,-,TRBJ2-7,TRBV7-8,few
TGTGCCAGCAGCTTAGCATTGGATTTCAACGAGCAGTACTTC,CASSLALDFNEQYF,-,TRBJ2-7,TRBV11-2,many
TGCAGTGCTAGACTAGCGGGTGAGACCGGGGAGCTGTTTTTT,CSARLAGETGELFF,TRBD2,TRBJ2-2,TRBV20-1,few
TGTGCCAGCGGTGCAGGGGATATGAATGAGCAGTTCTTC,CASGAGDMNEQFF,-,TRBJ2-1,TRBV11-2,few
TGTGCCAGCAGCTCCGGGACAGGGAGGATAAATGAGCAGTTCTTC,CASSSGTGRINEQFF,TRBD1,TRBJ2-1,TRBV13,few
TGTGCCAGCAGTTCACAGGGAGGGAGTCATCAGCCCCAGCATTTT,CASSSQGGSHQPQHF,-,TRBJ1-5,TRBV7-2,many
TGCGCCAGCAGCCATCGAACAAGGGACAACGCCGTAGCGGGAGTATATGAGCAGTTCTTC,CASSHRTRDNAVAGVYEQFF,TRBD2,TRBJ2-1,TRBV4-1,few
TGTGCCAGCAGACGACAGGACCAAGAGACCCAGTACTTC,CASRRQDQETQYF,-,TRBJ2-5,TRBV2,many
TGTGCCAGCAGTTTCGGAGGGGCCCTTATGAACACTGAAGCTTTCTTT,CASSFGGALMNTEAFF,-,TRBJ1-1,TRBV28,many
TGTGCCAGCAGCTTGGAGACCAGGGGTTCCTACGAGCAGTACTTC,CASSLETRGSYEQYF,-,TRBJ2-7,TRBV5-4,-
TGTGCCAGCAGTTACGCCCATAGCGCGGGAGAGACCCAGTACTTC,CASSYAHSAGETQYF,-,TRBJ2-5,TRBV6-5,many
TGTGCCAGCAGCTTGGGGACCGCAGATACGCAGTATTTT,CASSLGTADTQYF,-,TRBJ2-3,TRBV13,many
TGTGCCAGCAGCCCCGGACTAGCGGGAGGACAAGAGACCCAGTACTTC,CASSPGLAGGQETQYF,TRBD2,TRBJ2-5,TRBV7-9,few
TGTGCCAGCAGTTTAAGGCAGGGGGAGTCCCTCGGTGGCTACACCTTC,CASSLRQGESLGGYTF,TRBD1,TRBJ1-2,TRBV28,few
TGTGCCAGCAGTCCAGCCCGAGGACTAGCGGCCGGAGTGGCAGATACGCAGTATTTT,CASSPARGLAAGVADTQYF,TRBD2,TRBJ2-3,TRBV28,-
TGCAGTGCTAGGAACTCCCCGGAGCAGTTCTTC,CSARNSPEQFF,-,TRBJ2-1,TRBV20-1,few